This T cell receptor (beta chain) derives from a study of cytomegalovirus exposure and HLA in healthy donors. Findings and caveats of the study: Evidence from a later analysis indicated that most CMV-associated TCR beta chains looked HLA-restricted. Common viral pathogens were later found to be apparently linked to several of the most significant clusters. According to an earlier analysis, most TCR beta V segments yielded productive rearrangements about 90% or about 30% of the time.

Germline V gives CDR1 SEHNR, CDR2 FQNEAQ (reference sequence). CDR3 length equals 13 residues. V was pared by 7 bases and J by 7 bases, with 14 bases between. On this clone itself: No antigen is known for it.

A multiplex PCR was run with 60 Vbeta primers and 13 Jbeta primers. The data were produced by immunoSEQ multiplex PCR, yet TCRdb's version contains in-frame clones alone and is incomplete. This table has approximately 140,000 clones, about 76% appearing once. The clonotype originates from a female donor in good health and CMV-seronegative. Sequencing input: PBMCs. J is TRBJ2-1 and V is TRBV7-9, with D tentatively TRBD2 (5 bases). The DNA for the CDR3 is TGTGCCAGCATCTTTTCTAGCCGGAATGAGCAGTTCTTC. Translated, it gives CASIFSSRNEQFF.